What follows are 19 T cell receptor beta chains derived from one specimen sequenced in a study of shared clonotypes between healthy human individuals. Profiling relied on immunoSEQ multiplex PCR, and the TCRdb table lists in-frame clones only, not all of them. The repertoire includes around 2.5 million clones, 90% to 95% of them detected once, and approximately 0.36% sits in the top ten. The sample was naive CD4+ T cells from PBMCs. Specified subset: CD45RA+ positively selected. Receptor source: a man between 18 and 35 years old in good health. Some clones in this sample may be carry-over from other donors' samples.

This rearrangement joins TRBV6-5 to TRBJ2-6, with 7 bases that match TRBD1. V lost 6 bases, J lost 7 bases, and 9 bases stayed unmatched. Germline V gives CDR1 MNHEY, CDR2 SVGAGI. This CDR3 is 15 amino acids long. The CDR3 here is CASRPLWTGANVLTF. The CDR3 DNA reads TGTGCCAGCAGACCACTTTGGACAGGAGCCAACGTCCTGACTTTC.

This chain uses TRBV5-6 with TRBJ1-5; weak D call: TRBD1 (6 bases). Trimming left V 0 bases short and J 2 bases short, with 9 bases between. Germline CDR1 SGHDT, CDR2 YYEEEE. This CDR3 has 15 residues. Here the CDR3 DNA reads TGTGCCAGCAGCTTGGCCGGGGGCGGCAATCAGCCCCAGCATTTT. Its translation is CASSLAGGGNQPQHF.

The chain recombines TRBV27 with TRBJ2-5; tentatively, D is TRBD1 (6 bases). Per the germline V gene, CDR1 is MNHEY and CDR2 is SMNVEV (reference sequence). The V end was cut by 6 bases, the J end by 1 base, with 15 bases between. The CDR3 is 15 amino acids. The CDR3 region is CASRFFGTSQETQYF. CDR3 DNA: TGTGCCAGCAGATTTTTTGGGACAAGCCAAGAGACCCAGTACTTC.

The J gene is TRBJ1-5, the V gene TRBV27; unclear D gene. Germline CDR1 and CDR2: MNHEY and SMNVEV (reference sequence). This CDR3 is 12 amino acids long. The ends were cut back, 5 bases at V and 9 bases at J, with 11 bases in the middle. The CDR3 protein is CASSQSNGPQHF. CDR3 DNA sequence: TGTGCCAGCAGTCAGAGCAATGGGCCCCAGCATTTT.

This clone has only a few counts. This rearrangement joins TRBV5-1 to TRBJ2-2; D perhaps matches TRBD2 (6 bases). CDR1 SGHRS and CDR2 YFSETQ come from the germline V gene. CDR3 size: 15 residues. V was trimmed by 0 bases and J by 1 base, leaving 7 bases between them. CDR3 sequence (DNA): TGCGCCAGCAGCTTGGGCGGGATGAACACCGGGGAGCTGTTTTTT. Its translation is CASSLGGMNTGELFF.

This clone was counted a single time. The rearrangement joins TRBV5-4 to TRBJ1-5; 8 bases match TRBD1. V was pared by 4 bases and J by 5 bases, with 8 bases of the junction left unmatched. This CDR3 contains 15 residues. Germline-derived CDR1 and CDR2 are SGHNT and YYREEE (reference sequence). The CDR3 DNA reads TGTGCCAGCAGCCCCACCGCAGGGGGCGATCAGCCCCAGCATTTT. Its protein product is CASSPTAGGDQPQHF.

The genes are TRBV30 and TRBJ1-3; possibly TRBD1 for D (5 bases). The CDR3 spans 16 residues. The germline V gene has CDR1 GTSNPN and CDR2 SVGIG (reference sequence). Trimming stripped 2 bases from V and 4 bases from J, with 18 bases between. The DNA of the CDR3 is TGTGCCTGGAGTTTCCCGGGACTCCAGACCGGAAACACCATATATTTT. Its protein is CAWSFPGLQTGNTIYF.

V gene TRBV18 combines with J gene TRBJ2-1, with TRBD2 matching over 8 bases. V lost 4 bases and J lost 5; bases outside the gene matches: 13. Germline loops: CDR1 KGHSH, CDR2 LQKENI. The CDR3 has 17 amino acids. CDR3 in amino acids: CASSRTSGGPWDNEQFF. CDR3 nucleotides: TGTGCCAGCTCACGTACTAGCGGAGGGCCGTGGGACAATGAGCAGTTCTTC.

This chain joins TRBV7-6 and TRBJ2-5; D is perhaps TRBD2 (5 bases). CDR1 and CDR2 from the germline V gene are SGHVS and FNYEAQ. The CDR3 runs 14 residues. Trimming removed 1 base from V and 4 bases from J, with 10 bases in between. CDR3 DNA sequence: TGTGCCAGCAGCTTAGGACGGGGTTCAGAGACCCAGTACTTC. As protein: CASSLGRGSETQYF.

The genes are TRBV5-1 and TRBJ1-6; D is undetermined. The CDR3 spans 14 residues. The germline CDR1 and CDR2 sequences are SGHRS and YFSETQ. V was clipped by 4 bases and J by 10 bases, with 15 bases between them. CDR3 sequence reads: CASSTQTSGSPLHF. The CDR3 nucleotides are TGCGCCAGCAGCACACAGACATCGGGATCACCCCTCCACTTT.

This rearrangement joins TRBV28 to TRBJ2-5, with TRBD1 as a possible D gene (6 bases). This CDR3 is 13 amino acids long. CDR1 and CDR2 (germline): MDHEN, SYDVKM. Trimming removed 1 base from V and 6 bases from J, with 9 bases in between. The CDR3 region is CASSLFTGQTQYF. DNA of the CDR3: TGTGCCAGCAGTTTATTCACAGGGCAGACCCAGTACTTC.

This sequence joins TRBV2 and TRBJ2-3; 12 bases agree with TRBD2. The V segment lost 6 bases and the J segment 2 bases; nucleotides outside the gene matches: 9. The CDR3 extends over 17 amino acids. Germline V CDR1 and CDR2: SNHLY, FYNNEI. CDR3 protein: CASSPIPSGRATDTQYF. The CDR3 DNA reads TGTGCCAGCAGCCCGATTCCTAGCGGGAGGGCCACAGATACGCAGTATTTT.

The chain couples TRBV18 to TRBJ2-5; D unclear. The CDR3 has 12 amino acids. Germline CDR1 KGHSH, CDR2 LQKENI. Trimming pared 1 base from V and 11 bases from J, leaving 11 bases between. The CDR3 DNA reads TGTGCCAGCTCACCACAGATTTCGGAGCAGTACTTC. Encoded protein: CASSPQISEQYF.

CDR3 sequence reads: CASSVGRVYQETQYF. The CDR3 DNA is TGTGCCAGCAGCGTAGGCAGGGTCTACCAAGAGACCCAGTACTTC. This rearrangement joins TRBV9 to TRBJ2-5; D is possibly TRBD1 (5 bases). This CDR3 region has 15 residues. With 0 bases removed from V and 0 bases from J, the gap between germline ends came to 9 bases. Germline V CDR1 and CDR2: SGDLS, YYNGEE. The whole variable domain, filled in from reference TRBV9 and TRBJ2-5, reads DSGVTQTPKHLITATGQRVTLRCSPRSGDLSVYWYQQSLDQGLQFLIQYYNGEERAKGNILERFSAQQFPDLHSELNLSSLELGDSALYFCASSVGRVYQETQYFGPGTRLLVL.

This clone was seen a handful of times. This chain uses TRBV18 with TRBJ1-2; TRBD1 matches 7 bases. With V trimmed by 3 bases and J by 5 bases, 9 bases remained unmatched. There are 15 residues in the CDR3. Per germline, CDR1 KGHSH and CDR2 LQKENI. The CDR3 reads CASSPSTRGWYGYTF. Written as DNA, the CDR3 is TGTGCCAGCTCACCGTCGACCAGGGGGTGGTATGGCTACACCTTC.

The rearrangement uses TRBV7-9 and TRBJ2-2, with TRBD2 matching over 12 bases. This CDR3 has 16 residues. V shed 4 bases and J 6 bases; nucleotides not matched to a gene: 6. In germline, CDR1 is SEHNR, CDR2 FQNEAQ (reference sequence). CDR3 DNA sequence: TGTGCCAGCAGCTCCCGACTAGCGGGAGTATCCGGGGAGCTGTTTTTT. Residues: CASSSRLAGVSGELFF.

This chain uses TRBV7-8 with TRBJ1-5; 9 bases agree with TRBD1. There are 17 residues in the CDR3. Germline CDR1 and CDR2: SGHVS and FQNEAQ. The V segment lost 2 bases and the J segment 6 bases; nucleotides outside the gene matches: 11. CDR3 DNA: TGTGCCAGCAGCTTATTGAACAGGGGGCAGCCTGGTCAGCCCCAGCATTTT. Residues: CASSLLNRGQPGQPQHF.

The rearrangement links TRBV29-1 to TRBJ1-3, with TRBD1 as a possible D gene (6 bases). Germline CDR1 and CDR2: SQVTM and ANQGSEA. Trimming pared 3 bases from V and 0 bases from J, leaving 6 bases between. This CDR3 spans 13 amino acids. The CDR3 here is CSVETGSGNTIYF. CDR3 coding DNA: TGCAGCGTTGAGACAGGCTCTGGAAACACCATATATTTT.

The chain couples TRBV6-1 to TRBJ1-3; D may be TRBD1 (5 bases). The CDR3 is made up of 13 amino acids. V gave up 5 bases and J gave up 4 bases, with 9 bases separating them. Germline V CDR1 and CDR2: MNHNS, SASEGT. This CDR3 is CASSLGLGNTIYF. DNA for the CDR3: TGTGCCAGCAGTCTGGGGCTAGGAAACACCATATATTTT.